The clone carrying this T cell receptor beta chain was recorded once. Germline V gene lookup returns CDR1 KGHSH and CDR2 LQKENI. V shed 3 bases, J shed 7 bases, and the junction held 11 bases outside the gene matches. The CDR3 length is 17 residues. This sample was taken from a study of blood T cell repertoires in COVID-19. Authors' processing steps: Nucleated cell number was recorded as an estimate derived from reference gene primer amplification. Generated by immunoSEQ multiplex PCR, the TCRdb table keeps only in-frame clones and is missing some. V and J calls plus clone size are reproduced from that table; the DNA served to infer D and trimming. The repertoire holds hundreds of thousands of clones, with 80% to 90% as singletons.

Sequenced material: peripheral blood. V is TRBV18 and J is TRBJ1-6, with TRBD1 matching 8 bases. This TCR was sampled from a middle-aged man with acute or convalescent COVID-19. In DNA, the CDR3 is TGTGCCAGCTCACCGACTAGGACAGGGAGGTCGAATTCACCCCTCCACTTT. Protein sequence: CASSPTRTGRSNSPLHF.